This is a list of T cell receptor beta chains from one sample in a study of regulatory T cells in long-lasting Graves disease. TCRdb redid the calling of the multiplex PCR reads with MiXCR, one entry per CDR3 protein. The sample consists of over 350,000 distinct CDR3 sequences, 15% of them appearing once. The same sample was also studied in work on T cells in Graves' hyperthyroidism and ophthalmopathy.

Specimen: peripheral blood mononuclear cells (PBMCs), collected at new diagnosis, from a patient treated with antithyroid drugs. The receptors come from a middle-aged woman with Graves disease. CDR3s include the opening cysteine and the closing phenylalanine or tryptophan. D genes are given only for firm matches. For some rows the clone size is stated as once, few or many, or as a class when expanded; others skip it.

TGTGCCAGCAGTGCCCTTTTCGGGAGTATCACCTACGAGCAGTACTTC,CASSALFGSITYEQYF,16,TRBJ2-7,-,many,TRBV28
TGTGCCAGCAGACTCTATGGGAGAAACACTGAAGCTTTCTTT,CASRLYGRNTEAFF,14,TRBJ1-1,-,many,TRBV6-1
TGTGCCAGCAGTTTACAAACCCCCTACAATGAGCAGTTCTTC,CASSLQTPYNEQFF,14,TRBJ2-1,-,many,TRBV12-3/TRBV12-4
TGTGCCAGCAGCCTAGACAGGGAAGAGCAGTTCTTC,CASSLDREEQFF,12,TRBJ2-1,TRBD1,many,TRBV7-8
TGTGCCAGCAGCTTTGTCACCGAGAACTATGGCTACACCTTC,CASSFVTENYGYTF,14,TRBJ1-2,-,few,TRBV7-9
TGTGCCAGCAGTAAGGGAGCTAACTATGGCTACACCTTC,CASSKGANYGYTF,13,TRBJ1-2,-,many,TRBV27
TGTGCCAGCTCACGTGAGGAGGCGTCCTACGAGCAGTACTTC,CASSREEASYEQYF,14,TRBJ2-7,-,many,TRBV18
TGCAGTGCTTATACCCTCTCTCGGGCGGCCCACAATGAGCAGTTCTTC,CSAYTLSRAAHNEQFF,16,TRBJ2-1,-,many,TRBV20-1
TGTGCCAGCAGTCGGGGGTACAATGAGCAGTTCTTC,CASSRGYNEQFF,12,TRBJ2-1,-,many,TRBV6-2/TRBV6-3
TGTGCCAGCTCACCCCCGACAATTAGCGGGACTCTCGACGAGCAGTACTTC,CASSPPTISGTLDEQYF,17,TRBJ2-7,TRBD2,-,TRBV18
TGCAGCACACGTAGCTCCTACAATGAGCAGTTCTTC,CSTRSSYNEQFF,12,TRBJ2-1,-,-,TRBV29-1
TGTGCCAGCAGTCAGGGTCTCTCTGGAAACACCATATATTTT,CASSQGLSGNTIYF,14,TRBJ1-3,-,many,TRBV6-1
TGTGCCAGCAGTGAACGGACAGGGGGCAATCAGCCCCAGCATTTT,CASSERTGGNQPQHF,15,TRBJ1-5,TRBD1,many,TRBV2
TGTGCCAGCAGCGAGCAGTTCTTC,CASSEQFF,8,TRBJ2-1,-,-,TRBV7-2
TGCGCCAGCGCTAAGGGACAGGGTTTCACAGATACGCAGTATTTT,CASAKGQGFTDTQYF,15,TRBJ2-3,TRBD1,-,TRBV10-1
TGTGCCAGCAGCTTTGGAACAGGGAGATCCACTGAAGCTTTCTTT,CASSFGTGRSTEAFF,15,TRBJ1-1,-,many,TRBV7-2
TGTGCCAGCGGATTAGCGGTCCGTGGAGATACGCAGTATTTT,CASGLAVRGDTQYF,14,TRBJ2-3,-,many,TRBV11-2
TGCAGTGCTAGAACCGGACTAGCGGGGTCCTACGAGCAGTACTTC,CSARTGLAGSYEQYF,15,TRBJ2-7,TRBD2,many,TRBV20-1
TGTGCCAGCAGTCGAGCGGACACCGGGGAGCTGTTTTTT,CASSRADTGELFF,13,TRBJ2-2,-,few,TRBV7-9
TGTGCCAGCACCCCTGGGGGCACAGGGGGGACCGGGACAGGGGCGCACGATGAGCAGTTCTTC,CASTPGGTGGTGTGAHDEQFF,21,TRBJ2-1,TRBD1,few,TRBV28
TGCGGCCCCGGGGAGACAGTCCAAGAGACCCAGTACTTC,CGPGETVQETQYF,13,TRBJ2-5,-,-,TRBV20-1
TGTGCCAGCTCGAGGCACCCATCCAACGATGGCTACACCTTC,CASSRHPSNDGYTF,14,TRBJ1-2,-,many,TRBV2
TGTGCCAGCAGAAGCCTCCGGGACAGCTACGAGCAGTACTTC,CASRSLRDSYEQYF,14,TRBJ2-7,TRBD1,many,TRBV27
TGTGCCAGCAGCCGCAGGGGAATTACGGACACCGGGGAGCTGTTTTTT,CASSRRGITDTGELFF,16,TRBJ2-2,-,-,TRBV7-8
TGTGCCACCAGCAGAGGCTCAGTTCAAGAGACCCAGTACTTC,CATSRGSVQETQYF,14,TRBJ2-5,-,-,TRBV15
TGTGCCACGACTAGCGGGACTGACTGGGAGCAGTACTTC,CATTSGTDWEQYF,13,TRBJ2-7,TRBD2,many,TRBV10-3
TGCGCCAGCAGCCCTGACGTCTATGGCTACACCTTC,CASSPDVYGYTF,12,TRBJ1-2,-,-,TRBV5-1
TGTGCCACCCAAGCGAGACAGTCGAGTGCTGGCTACACCTTC,CATQARQSSAGYTF,14,TRBJ1-2,-,-,TRBV7-3
TGTGCCAGCAGCTCCCTGACAGGCATAAATGAAAAACTGTTTTTT,CASSSLTGINEKLFF,15,TRBJ1-4,-,many,TRBV7-8
TGTGCCAGCAGCTTAGTGGTCGAGCAGCAGTACTTC,CASSLVVEQQYF,12,TRBJ2-7,-,few,TRBV11-3
TGTGCCGGCAGTTACATGCAGAGCTCTGGGGCCAACGTCCTGACTTTC,CAGSYMQSSGANVLTF,16,TRBJ2-6,-,-,TRBV6-2/TRBV6-3
TGCGCCAGCAGCCGCCTTGCGGTGCACGGGGAGCTGTTTTTT,CASSRLAVHGELFF,14,TRBJ2-2,-,few,TRBV4-3
TGTGCCAGCAGCTCCGAGATAGCCAAAAACATTCAGTACTTC,CASSSEIAKNIQYF,14,TRBJ2-4,-,many,TRBV11-3